Listed here are 20 T cell receptor beta chains from one sample, sequenced in a study of T cell clonotyping in hematopoietic cell transplantation. Method: immunoSEQ multiplex PCR; TCRdb's copy keeps in-frame clones and lacks some. The data contain more than 55,000 clones, 94% of them seen just once; the ten biggest clones take up under 2%. The sequenced material came from peripheral blood mononuclear cells. The source is a man aged 45 to 65 in good health. Some clones in this sample may be carry-over from other donors' samples.

J is TRBJ1-5 and V is TRBV6-1; D unresolved. Germline V gene sequence: CDR1 MNHNS, CDR2 SASEGT. V lost 1 base and J lost 2, with 9 bases in between. The CDR3 contains 15 residues. The CDR3 loop is CASSEVGIGNQPQHF. CDR3 DNA sequence: TGTGCCAGCAGTGAAGTAGGGATCGGCAATCAGCCCCAGCATTTT.

The V gene is TRBV2, the J gene TRBJ1-3, with unresolved D. CDR3 size: 15 residues. V dropped 7 bases and J dropped 4 bases, with 17 bases sitting between them. Looked up from germline, CDR1 is SNHLY and CDR2 is FYNNEI. CDR3 amino acids: CASTLGPQTGNTIYF. The CDR3 region has the DNA TGTGCCAGCACACTTGGCCCTCAGACCGGAAACACCATATATTTT.

The rearrangement joins TRBV30 to TRBJ2-7; 10 bases fit TRBD2. From germline, CDR1 is GTSNPN and CDR2 SVGIG (reference sequence). The V gene end was trimmed by 2 bases and the J gene end by 2 bases; junction bases not matched to a gene: 3. The CDR3 extends over 14 amino acids. CDR3 sequence (DNA): TGTGCCTGGAGTACTAGCGGGGAGACCTACGAGCAGTACTTC. Protein: CAWSTSGETYEQYF.

This clone was seen once. V is TRBV2 and J is TRBJ2-3; 8 nucleotides match TRBD2. CDR1 is SNHLY, CDR2 FYNNEI, per germline. The CDR3 has 16 amino acids. With 4 bases clipped from V and 4 bases from J, the junction kept 10 bases outside the gene matches. Written as DNA, the CDR3 is TGTGCCAGCAGTGCTCAGGCGGGGGGCGGGGCAGATACGCAGTATTTT. Amino acid sequence: CASSAQAGGGADTQYF.

This chain uses TRBV5-6 with TRBJ1-1; TRBD1 is a possible D gene (6 bases). Trimming left V 0 bases short and J 3 bases short, with 12 bases between. CDR1 is SGHDT and CDR2 is YYEEEE in the germline V gene. The CDR3 sequence is 15 residues long. CDR3 in DNA: TGTGCCAGCAGCTTGGTCCCCAGGGGAGACACTGAAGCTTTCTTT. It yields the protein CASSLVPRGDTEAFF. Based on the CDR3 plus reference TRBV5-6 and TRBJ1-1, the full variable domain is DAGVTQSPTHLIKTRGQQVTLRCSPKSGHDTVSWYQQALGQGPQFIFQYYEEEERQRGNFPDRFSGHQFPNYSSELNVNALLLGDSALYLCASSLVPRGDTEAFFGQGTRLTVV.

V gene TRBV5-1 combines with J gene TRBJ2-3, with D unresolved. The length of the CDR3 is 15 residues. The germline gives CDR1 SGHRS, CDR2 YFSETQ. V gave up 0 bases and J gave up 3 bases, with 11 bases separating them. DNA for the CDR3: TGCGCCAGCAGCTTGGATTCACAGCGAACAGATACGCAGTATTTT. It encodes CASSLDSQRTDTQYF.

The chain uses TRBV9 and TRBJ2-1; 13 bases match TRBD2. Germline V gene sequence: CDR1 SGDLS, CDR2 YYNGEE. V was clipped by 1 base and J by 6 bases; unmatched bases: 1. CDR3 length equals 15 residues. The CDR3 spells CASSVTSGGANEQFF. The CDR3 DNA reads as TGTGCCAGCAGCGTAACTAGCGGGGGGGCCAATGAGCAGTTCTTC.

The chain uses TRBV9 and TRBJ1-2, with 10 bases fitting TRBD1. The trim removed 0 bases at V and 8 bases at J, leaving 4 bases unmatched. The CDR3 sequence is 14 residues long. In germline, CDR1 is SGDLS, CDR2 YYNGEE. CDR3 region: CASSVGGTGEGYTF. Here the CDR3 DNA reads TGTGCCAGCAGCGTAGGCGGGACAGGGGAAGGCTACACCTTC. Based on the CDR3 plus reference TRBV9 and TRBJ1-2, the full variable domain is DSGVTQTPKHLITATGQRVTLRCSPRSGDLSVYWYQQSLDQGLQFLIQYYNGEERAKGNILERFSAQQFPDLHSELNLSSLELGDSALYFCASSVGGTGEGYTFGSGTRLTVV.

The sample holds one count of this clone. The chain carries TRBV7-9 and TRBJ2-1; D may be TRBD2 (6 bases). The germline gives CDR1 SEHNR, CDR2 FQNEAQ (reference sequence). The CDR3 length is 13 residues. Trimming removed 4 bases at V and 6 bases at J, with 10 bases between. The CDR3 reads CASSSGTPNEQFF. CDR3 sequence (DNA): TGTGCCAGCAGCTCGGGGACTCCCAATGAGCAGTTCTTC.

The chain is built from TRBV5-1 and TRBJ2-5; 7 positions agree with TRBD2. Germline V lookup: CDR1 SGHRS, CDR2 YFSETQ. V was pared by 4 bases and J by 5 bases, with 8 bases of the junction left unmatched. The CDR3 totals 14 residues. CDR3: CASSPGGGQETQYF. The CDR3 region has the DNA TGCGCCAGCAGCCCCGGGGGAGGGCAGGAGACCCAGTACTTC.

A single count supports this clone. The chain joins TRBV5-1 to TRBJ1-1; possible D gene TRBD1, 5 bases. The CDR3 consists of 13 residues. The germline V and J ends were trimmed by 9 bases and 4 bases, with 16 bases remaining between them. The V gene's germline CDR1 is SGHRS and CDR2 YFSETQ. The DNA of the CDR3 is TGCGCCACCATGGGGCAGGAGGGCACTGAAGCTTTCTTT. Its translation is CATMGQEGTEAFF.

This clone occurred once. The chain joins TRBV6-1 to TRBJ1-5; maybe TRBD1 (6 bases). Germline CDR1 reads MNHNS; CDR2 reads SASEGT. Trimming stripped 6 bases from V and 4 bases from J, with 16 bases between. The CDR3 is 15 amino acids. CDR3 region: CASRTGGSPNQPQHF. The CDR3 DNA sequence: TGTGCCAGCAGGACAGGCGGATCCCCAAATCAGCCCCAGCATTTT.

The chain is built from TRBV6-5 and TRBJ2-2; 8 nucleotides line up with TRBD2. This CDR3 is 16 amino acids long. Germline CDR1 is MNHEY and CDR2 is SVGAGI. The junction had 7 bases not matched to a gene; V was cut back by 2 bases and J by 5 bases. CDR3 coding DNA: TGTGCCAGCAGTTACCGGGAGGGGCTGAAGACCGGGGAGCTGTTTTTT. Residues: CASSYREGLKTGELFF.

CDR3 DNA sequence: TGCAGCGTTGATCGGGGGGACCCCAGTTCACCCCTCCACTTT. This codes for CSVDRGDPSSPLHF. This chain links TRBV29-1 with TRBJ1-6; D is perhaps TRBD1 (5 bases). Germline CDR1 reads SQVTM; CDR2 reads ANQGSEA. Trimming shortened V by 3 bases and J by 9 bases, and 15 bases separated the two germline ends. The CDR3 totals 14 residues.

The V gene is TRBV28, the J gene TRBJ2-7; 9 positions match TRBD1. The CDR3 loop spans 16 amino acids. The trim removed 1 base at V and 3 bases at J, leaving 7 bases unmatched. The germline CDR1 and CDR2 sequences are MDHEN and SYDVKM. CDR3 bases: TGTGCCAGCAGTTTATCCTCCCCGGGACAGGGCTACGAGCAGTACTTC. Its translation is CASSLSSPGQGYEQYF.

The chain couples TRBV4-1 to TRBJ2-7, with TRBD2 matching over 13 bases. After removal of 2 bases from V and 5 bases from J, the junction contained 6 bases not matched to a gene. The CDR3 runs to 16 residues. The germline V gene encodes CDR1 MGHRA and CDR2 YSYEKL. CDR3 sequence: CASSQPTSGRAHEQYF. In DNA form, the CDR3 reads TGCGCCAGCAGCCAACCCACTAGCGGGAGGGCCCACGAGCAGTACTTC.

V usage is TRBV2 and J usage is TRBJ2-7; TRBD2 agrees at 13 bases. Germline CDR1 reads SNHLY; CDR2 reads FYNNEI. V shed 7 bases and J 2 bases; nucleotides not matched to a gene: 5. CDR3 length: 15 residues. The chain's CDR3 is CASIPLAGGPYEQYF. CDR3 bases: TGTGCCAGCATACCACTAGCGGGAGGGCCCTACGAGCAGTACTTC. The variable domain in full, completed from reference TRBV2 and TRBJ2-7, reads EPEVTQTPSHQVTQMGQEVILRCVPISNHLYFYWYRQILGQKVEFLVSFYNNEISEKSEIFDDQFSVERPDGSNFTLKIRSTKLEDSAMYFCASIPLAGGPYEQYFGPGTRLTVT.

The V gene is TRBV6-5, the J gene TRBJ1-2; D is ambiguous. Trimming cost V 7 bases and J 8 bases, with 20 bases left between them. This CDR3 spans 14 amino acids. Germline V gives CDR1 MNHEY, CDR2 SVGAGI. The CDR3 DNA reads TGTGCCAGCACGAATCAAGACCGAGGATCAGGCTACACCTTC. As protein: CASTNQDRGSGYTF.

The rearrangement joins TRBV29-1 to TRBJ2-1; D may be TRBD2 (5 bases). There are 12 residues in the CDR3. CDR1 and CDR2 (germline): SQVTM, ANQGSEA. The V end was cut by 6 bases, the J end by 15 bases, with 21 bases between. The CDR3 region has the DNA TGCAGCGTCCGGACCGGGAACCCAAGCACGTTCTTC. Encoded protein: CSVRTGNPSTFF.

The genes are TRBV7-9 and TRBJ2-7; D gene uncertain. Per the germline V gene, CDR1 is SEHNR and CDR2 is FQNEAQ (reference sequence). The CDR3 is made up of 12 amino acids. V dropped 8 bases and J dropped 1 base, with 9 bases sitting between them. The chain's CDR3 is CASGDGSYEQYF. Written as DNA, the CDR3 is TGTGCCAGCGGCGACGGTTCCTACGAGCAGTACTTC.